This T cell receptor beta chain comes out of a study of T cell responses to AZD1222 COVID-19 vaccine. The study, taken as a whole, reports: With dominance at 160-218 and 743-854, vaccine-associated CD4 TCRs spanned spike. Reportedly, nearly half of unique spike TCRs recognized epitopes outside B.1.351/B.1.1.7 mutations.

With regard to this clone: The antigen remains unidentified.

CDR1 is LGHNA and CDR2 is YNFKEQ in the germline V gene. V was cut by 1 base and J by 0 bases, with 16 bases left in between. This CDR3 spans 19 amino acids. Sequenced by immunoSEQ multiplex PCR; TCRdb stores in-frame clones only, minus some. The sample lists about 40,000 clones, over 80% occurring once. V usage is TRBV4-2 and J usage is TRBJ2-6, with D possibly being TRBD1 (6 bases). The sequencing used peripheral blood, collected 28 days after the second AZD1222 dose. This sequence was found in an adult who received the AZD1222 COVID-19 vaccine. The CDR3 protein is CASSQVGAGAGSGANVLTF. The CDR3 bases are TGTGCCAGCAGCCAAGTGGGGGCAGGGGCGGGCTCTGGGGCCAACGTCCTGACTTTC.